Listed here are 28 T cell receptor beta chains from one sample, sequenced in a study of T cell responses to AZD1222 COVID-19 vaccine. The table came from immunoSEQ multiplex PCR; TCRdb's copy has only in-frame clones and leaves some out. The table lists around 130,000 clones, around nine tenths of them singletons, with approximately 4.8% in the top ten. The specimen was peripheral blood, collected on day 0 of AZD1222 vaccination. The receptors shown here come from an adult in good health.

The rearrangement uses TRBV2 and TRBJ1-5; D uncertain. This CDR3 region has 15 residues. Per the germline V gene, CDR1 is SNHLY and CDR2 is FYNNEI. Trimming stripped 8 bases from V and 2 bases from J, with 16 bases between. The CDR3 nucleotides read TGTGCCAGCGGGTCGGGATATGGGGGCAATCAGCCCCAGCATTTT. Its protein is CASGSGYGGNQPQHF.

The chain links TRBV7-9 to TRBJ1-2; unclear D gene. Deletions cut 0 bases from V and 8 bases from J, with 7 bases between. The CDR3 extends over 12 amino acids. Germline CDR1 and CDR2: SEHNR and FQNEAQ (reference sequence). CDR3 bases: TGTGCCAGCAGCTTAGCCGAAGACGGCTACACCTTC. Residues: CASSLAEDGYTF.

The chain recombines TRBV27 with TRBJ1-6; D is uncertain. V lost 6 bases and J 1 base, leaving 13 bases between the germline ends. CDR1 and CDR2 (germline): MNHEY, SMNVEV (reference sequence). The CDR3 runs 16 residues. CDR3 loop: CASRFRYESYNSPLHF. CDR3 nucleotides: TGTGCCAGCAGGTTCCGGTACGAGTCCTATAATTCACCCCTCCACTTT.

The count of this clone is one. The chain combines TRBV7-9 with TRBJ2-7; 9 nucleotides line up with TRBD1. V lost 5 bases to trimming and J lost 5 bases; unmatched junction nucleotides: 7. Per the germline V gene, CDR1 is SEHNR and CDR2 is FQNEAQ (reference sequence). CDR3 length: 14 residues. CDR3 sequence: CASSGDRVADEQYF. CDR3 DNA sequence: TGTGCCAGCAGCGGGGACAGGGTTGCCGACGAGCAGTACTTC.

V gene TRBV10-1 combines with J gene TRBJ2-1; TRBD2 aligns across 13 bases. The ends lost 2 bases at V and 8 bases at J; junction bases unmatched: 3. CDR1 and CDR2 from the germline V gene are WNHNN and SYGVQD (reference sequence). This CDR3 has 15 residues. The CDR3 bases are TGCGCCAGCAGTGAGGGGACTAGCGGGATGCATGAGCAGTTCTTC. The encoded protein is CASSEGTSGMHEQFF.

J is TRBJ2-1 and V is TRBV28; TRBD2 matches at 9 bases. The J segment lost 6 bases and the V segment lost 5 bases, leaving 8 bases of the junction unmatched. In germline, CDR1 is MDHEN, CDR2 SYDVKM. The CDR3 sequence is 15 residues long. The CDR3 DNA reads TGTGCCAGCAGTACCCAGAGCGGGAGGAGCAATGAGCAGTTCTTC. Its protein product is CASSTQSGRSNEQFF.

This clone was observed a few times. This chain links TRBV6-5 with TRBJ2-7, with 12 nucleotides matching TRBD2. The CDR3 runs 15 residues. V was clipped by 8 bases and J by 0 bases; unmatched bases: 5. Germline values: CDR1 MNHEY, CDR2 SVGAGI. In nucleotides, the CDR3 is TGTGCCAGCGGAAAGACTAGCGGGAGCTCCTACGAGCAGTACTTC. It yields the protein CASGKTSGSSYEQYF.

This chain connects TRBV27 to TRBJ2-6, with no clear D. In germline, CDR1 is MNHEY, CDR2 SMNVEV (reference sequence). This CDR3 spans 14 amino acids. V lost 8 bases to trimming and J lost 1 base, with 9 bases between them. DNA for the CDR3: TGTGCCAGCGGGCTATCATCTGGGGCCAACGTCCTGACTTTC. Translation: CASGLSSGANVLTF.

The V gene is TRBV9, the J gene TRBJ2-5; 9 bases agree with TRBD2. Per the germline V gene, CDR1 is SGDLS and CDR2 is YYNGEE. The CDR3 covers 15 residues. V trimming: 0 bases; J trimming: 5 bases; junction bases outside the gene matches: 5. CDR3 region: CASSVGSGGGETQYF. The CDR3 coding sequence is TGTGCCAGCAGCGTAGGTAGCGGGGGTGGGGAGACCCAGTACTTC.

The V gene is TRBV5-1, the J gene TRBJ2-1; D not certain. Per the germline V gene, CDR1 is SGHRS and CDR2 is YFSETQ. The CDR3 runs to 14 residues. V lost 2 bases and J lost 0, with 6 bases in between. This CDR3 reads CASSFGDSYNEQFF. DNA of the CDR3: TGCGCCAGCAGCTTCGGCGACTCCTACAATGAGCAGTTCTTC.

The chain uses TRBV18 and TRBJ2-7; D may correspond to TRBD1 or TRBD2 (6 bases each). The CDR3 totals 16 residues. The ends were cut back, 3 bases at V and 0 bases at J, with 15 bases in the middle. Germline lookup yields CDR1 KGHSH and CDR2 LQKENI. CDR3 nucleotides: TGTGCCAGCTCACCGTCCAATCCGGGGGCCTCCTACGAGCAGTACTTC. Residues: CASSPSNPGASYEQYF. Supplemented by reference TRBV18 and TRBJ2-7, the full variable domain reads NAGVMQNPRHLVRRRGQEARLRCSPMKGHSHVYWYRQLPEEGLKFMVYLQKENIIDESGMPKERFSAEFPKEGPSILRIQQVVRGDSAAYFCASSPSNPGASYEQYFGPGTRLTVT.

The CDR3 loop reads CASSLHSGRAYNEQFF. The CDR3 DNA sequence: TGTGCCAGCAGCTTACATAGCGGGAGGGCCTACAATGAGCAGTTCTTC. The chain joins TRBV7-8 to TRBJ2-1, with 11 bases identical to TRBD2. The CDR3 consists of 16 residues. The germline gives CDR1 SGHVS, CDR2 FQNEAQ. With V trimmed by 2 bases and J by 2 bases, 2 bases remained unmatched.

The V gene is TRBV5-4, the J gene TRBJ1-3, with D unresolved. The CDR3 covers 15 residues. Trimming removed 0 bases at V and 0 bases at J, with 7 bases between. Germline values: CDR1 SGHNT, CDR2 YYREEE (reference sequence). The chain's CDR3 is CASSLEGASGNTIYF. In DNA form, the CDR3 reads TGTGCCAGCAGCTTGGAAGGTGCCTCTGGAAACACCATATATTTT.

V and J are TRBV28 and TRBJ2-1; possible D gene TRBD2, 7 bases. V dropped 5 bases and J dropped 2 bases, with 10 bases sitting between them. Germline-derived CDR1 and CDR2 are MDHEN and SYDVKM. The CDR3 covers 14 residues. The CDR3: CASSPGGPYNEQFF. The DNA for the CDR3 is TGTGCCAGCAGTCCGGGGGGCCCCTACAATGAGCAGTTCTTC. Full variable domain (rest looked up from reference TRBV28 and TRBJ2-1): DVKVTQSSRYLVKRTGEKVFLECVQDMDHENMFWYRQDPGLGLRLIYFSYDVKMKEKGDIPEGYSVSREKKERFSLILESASTNQTSMYLCASSPGGPYNEQFFGPGTRLTVL.

The chain joins TRBV9 to TRBJ2-4; D might be TRBD2 (5 bases). The germline V gene has CDR1 SGDLS and CDR2 YYNGEE. The V and J ends lost 4 bases and 8 bases respectively, with 22 bases between them. The CDR3 covers 16 residues. CDR3 protein: CASSPSSHLAPYIQYF. Written as DNA, the CDR3 is TGTGCCAGCAGCCCCTCCTCGCATTTAGCGCCGTACATTCAGTACTTC.

The chain couples TRBV9 to TRBJ1-4; no definite D call. Germline CDR1 and CDR2: SGDLS and YYNGEE. There are 15 residues in the CDR3. The V gene lost 0 bases and the J gene lost 3 bases, with 9 bases spanning the gap. The CDR3 DNA follows: TGTGCCAGCAGCGTAGCGAACGGCCCTAATGAAAAACTGTTTTTT. It specifies CASSVANGPNEKLFF.

This clone is a singleton in its sample. Here the CDR3 DNA reads TGTGCCACCGCGGGGAGGAGGGACCGCAATCAGCCCCAGCATTTT. This translates into CATAGRRDRNQPQHF. The chain has TRBV15 and TRBJ1-5; tentatively, D is TRBD1 (5 bases). This CDR3 is built from 15 residues. Trimming took 8 bases from V and 2 from J, leaving 16 bases between them. Germline assignment: CDR1 LNHNV and CDR2 YYDKDF (reference sequence).

The chain combines TRBV29-1 with TRBJ1-5; D remains ambiguous. V was trimmed by 3 bases and J by 6 bases, leaving 12 bases between them. The CDR3 has 13 residues. In germline, CDR1 is SQVTM, CDR2 ANQGSEA. The CDR3 loop is CSVETLRGQPQHF. CDR3 DNA: TGCAGCGTTGAGACTCTTCGGGGTCAGCCCCAGCATTTT.

The rearrangement links TRBV5-1 to TRBJ2-2, with TRBD2 matching over 9 bases. Trimming cost V 3 bases and J 4 bases; bases outside gene matches: 10. CDR3 length equals 17 residues. Germline CDR1 reads SGHRS; CDR2 reads YFSETQ. CDR3 sequence (DNA): TGCGCCAGCAGCTCAACCTTTAGCGGGAGAGGCACCGGGGAGCTGTTTTTT. It codes for CASSSTFSGRGTGELFF. Based on the CDR3 plus reference TRBV5-1 and TRBJ2-2, the full variable domain is KAGVTQTPRYLIKTRGQQVTLSCSPISGHRSVSWYQQTPGQGLQFLFEYFSETQRNKGNFPGRFSGRQFSNSRSEMNVSTLELGDSALYLCASSSTFSGRGTGELFFGEGSRLTVL.

The chain combines TRBV19 with TRBJ1-4, with D unresolved. The CDR3 runs 14 residues. Germline CDR1 and CDR2: LNHDA and SQIVND (reference sequence). Trimming shortened V by 8 bases and J by 3 bases, and 13 bases separated the two germline ends. This chain's CDR3 is CASRPNRSNEKLFF. The DNA of the CDR3 is TGTGCCAGTCGACCAAATCGGTCTAATGAAAAACTGTTTTTT. The complete variable domain, with remaining parts taken from reference TRBV19 and TRBJ1-4, reads DGGITQSPKYLFRKEGQNVTLSCEQNLNHDAMYWYRQDPGQGLRLIYYSQIVNDFQKGDIAEGYSVSREKKESFPLTVTSAQKNPTAFYLCASRPNRSNEKLFFGSGTQLSVL.

The chain carries TRBV5-1 and TRBJ2-1, with no clear D. CDR1 is SGHRS and CDR2 is YFSETQ in the germline V gene. The CDR3 loop spans 15 amino acids. The germline V and J ends were trimmed by 0 bases and 6 bases, with 13 bases remaining between them. The CDR3 here is CASSLGPNPSNEQFF. CDR3 coding DNA: TGCGCCAGCAGCTTGGGCCCTAACCCGAGCAATGAGCAGTTCTTC.

For the CDR3, the DNA is TGTGCCAGCAGCGTGGGCTCCTACGAGCAGTACTTC. This codes for CASSVGSYEQYF. The rearrangement joins TRBV5-6 to TRBJ2-7; D unclear. Per germline, CDR1 SGHDT and CDR2 YYEEEE. The CDR3 is made up of 12 amino acids. V lost 4 bases, J lost 0 bases, and 5 bases lay in between.

The chain employs TRBV5-1 and TRBJ1-1, with 8 nucleotides matching TRBD1. Looked up from germline, CDR1 is SGHRS and CDR2 is YFSETQ. V lost 0 bases, J lost 5 bases, and 6 bases stayed unmatched. The CDR3 sequence is 15 residues long. CDR3 in amino acids: CASSLVGTGGTEAFF. The CDR3 region has the DNA TGCGCCAGCAGCTTGGTCGGGACAGGAGGAACTGAAGCTTTCTTT.

The chain carries TRBV18 and TRBJ1-1; D is perhaps TRBD1 (5 bases). Trimming cost V 2 bases and J 1 base, with 8 bases left between them. The V gene's germline CDR1 is KGHSH and CDR2 LQKENI. CDR3 length equals 14 residues. CDR3 sequence reads: CASSPMGRNTEAFF. In DNA, the CDR3 is TGTGCCAGCTCACCAATGGGACGGAACACTGAAGCTTTCTTT.

The chain couples TRBV3-1 (or the pseudogene TRBV3-2) to TRBJ2-7; D not resolved. Germline V gives CDR1 LGHDT, CDR2 YNNKEL (reference sequence). CDR3 size: 14 residues. The V end lost 2 bases, the J end lost 0 bases, and 8 bases lay between the germline ends. DNA for the CDR3: TGTGCCAGCAGCCAAAGAGGCGTCTCCTACGAGCAGTACTTC. Translating gives CASSQRGVSYEQYF.

The chain uses TRBV6-5 and TRBJ1-3, with D possibly TRBD1 on 6 matching bases. The CDR3 has 15 amino acids. Germline V gene data show CDR1 as MNHEY and CDR2 as SVGAGI. Trimming took 7 bases from V and 0 from J, leaving 13 bases between them. CDR3 sequence reads: CASKDPTGSGNTIYF. In DNA, the CDR3 is TGTGCCAGCAAAGACCCGACAGGCTCTGGAAACACCATATATTTT.

The J gene is TRBJ1-4, the V gene TRBV4-1; maybe TRBD1 (5 bases). CDR3 size: 19 residues. V lost 3 bases and J lost 8, with 28 bases in between. Per germline, CDR1 MGHRA and CDR2 YSYEKL. The CDR3 sequence is CASSHSWRDAKPRSEKLFF. For the CDR3, the DNA is TGCGCCAGCAGCCATTCCTGGCGGGACGCCAAACCGAGGTCCGAAAAACTGTTTTTT.

This clone showed up just once. The sample holds other DNA sequences that translate to the same CDR3. The CDR3 sequence: CASSPGLNYGYTF. In nucleotides, the CDR3 is TGTGCCAGCTCACCGGGTCTTAACTATGGCTACACCTTC. This chain connects TRBV18 to TRBJ1-2, with no clear D. Germline-derived CDR1 and CDR2 are KGHSH and LQKENI. V was cut by 3 bases and J by 1 base, with 6 bases left in between. There are 13 residues in the CDR3.